What follows are 8 T cell receptor beta chains derived from one specimen sequenced in a study of liver allograft versus peripheral blood T cells. Study summary: Comparative analysis was performed on T cell receptor repertoires from transplanted livers and from recipients' peripheral blood.

Each CDR3 protein gets one entry after TCRdb re-called the reads with MiXCR. The repertoire holds roughly 3,600 distinct CDR3 sequences, around 20% seen once, with 15% to 20% in the top ten. These receptors came from a human patient who had a liver transplant. The graft donor may be the source of some T cells.

Within the sample, this clonotype is medium-sized (0.01 to 0.1%). V and J are TRBV24-1 and TRBJ2-3; D may be TRBD1 (6 bases). This CDR3 is 19 amino acids long. Deletions cut 3 bases from V and 2 bases from J, with 23 bases between. Germline V gives CDR1 KGHDR, CDR2 SFDVKD. CDR3 sequence: CATSDPTYDRQLPTDTQYF. DNA for the CDR3: TGTGCCACCAGTGATCCGACTTACGACAGGCAGCTACCCACAGATACGCAGTATTTT.

This clonotype occurred a few times. The gene calls are TRBV27 and TRBJ2-1; TRBD1 matches 10 bases. The germline CDR1 and CDR2 sequences are MNHEY and SMNVEV (reference sequence). The CDR3 runs to 14 residues. The V gene end was trimmed by 4 bases and the J gene end by 7 bases; junction bases not matched to a gene: 4. The CDR3 loop is CASSSRTGGNEQFF. CDR3 nucleotides: TGTGCCAGCAGTTCCCGGACAGGGGGGAATGAGCAGTTCTTC.

This clonotype is medium-sized within its sample. V usage is TRBV20-1 and J usage is TRBJ1-3; D remains ambiguous. Germline V gene sequence: CDR1 DFQATT, CDR2 SNEGSKA (reference sequence). V lost 0 bases to trimming and J lost 0 bases, with 6 bases between them. The CDR3 has 14 amino acids. The CDR3 DNA follows: TGCAGTGCTAGAGATCTAGACTCTGGAAACACCATATATTTT. It translates to CSARDLDSGNTIYF.

This clonotype ranks as medium-sized. Relative to the germline gene, one junction end is altered; a read error may explain this. The chain links TRBV10-1 to TRBJ2-2, with unresolved D. The CDR3 has 15 amino acids. The germline V gene encodes CDR1 WNHNN and CDR2 SYGVQD (reference sequence). DNA for the CDR3: TGTGCCAGCAGTTACTCGTGGGGAACGACCGGGGAGCTGTTTTTT. Translated, it gives CASSYSWGTTGELFF.

This clonotype is labeled medium-sized (0.01 to 0.1%). V usage is TRBV20-1 and J usage is TRBJ2-7; TRBD1 matches at 8 bases. With 6 bases clipped from V and 0 bases from J, the junction kept 7 bases outside the gene matches. Germline V lookup: CDR1 DFQATT, CDR2 SNEGSKA (reference sequence). The CDR3 spans 14 residues. The CDR3 region is CSALRDRSSYEQYF. The CDR3 DNA is TGCAGTGCCCTCCGGGACAGGAGCTCCTACGAGCAGTACTTC.

This clonotype is categorized as medium-sized. The rearrangement uses TRBV6-5 and TRBJ2-7; possible D gene TRBD2, 5 bases. The germline V gene has CDR1 MNHEY and CDR2 SVGAGI. The CDR3 loop spans 13 amino acids. Trimming pared 6 bases from V and 3 bases from J, leaving 12 bases between. The CDR3 reads CASSAGQSYEQYF. CDR3 DNA: TGTGCCAGCAGCGCGGGCCAGAGCTACGAGCAGTACTTC.

This clonotype was counted many times. The chain uses TRBV5-6 and TRBJ2-7; 9 positions match TRBD1. The CDR3 has 14 residues. Germline trimming cut 1 base from V and 5 bases from J; bases unmatched to any gene: 4. Germline loops: CDR1 SGHDT, CDR2 YYEEEE. Written as DNA, the CDR3 is TGTGCCAGCAGCTTGTCCGGGACAGGGAACGAGCAGTACTTC. The encoded protein is CASSLSGTGNEQYF.

This clonotype is medium-sized in the sample. The V gene is TRBV6-5, the J gene TRBJ2-1; D remains unclear. Trimming left V 2 bases short and J 7 bases short, with 9 bases between. Per germline, CDR1 MNHEY and CDR2 SVGAGI. The CDR3 covers 13 residues. CDR3 DNA sequence: TGTGCCAGCAGTTACGGGTTTGCGAATGAGCAGTTCTTC. Protein sequence: CASSYGFANEQFF.